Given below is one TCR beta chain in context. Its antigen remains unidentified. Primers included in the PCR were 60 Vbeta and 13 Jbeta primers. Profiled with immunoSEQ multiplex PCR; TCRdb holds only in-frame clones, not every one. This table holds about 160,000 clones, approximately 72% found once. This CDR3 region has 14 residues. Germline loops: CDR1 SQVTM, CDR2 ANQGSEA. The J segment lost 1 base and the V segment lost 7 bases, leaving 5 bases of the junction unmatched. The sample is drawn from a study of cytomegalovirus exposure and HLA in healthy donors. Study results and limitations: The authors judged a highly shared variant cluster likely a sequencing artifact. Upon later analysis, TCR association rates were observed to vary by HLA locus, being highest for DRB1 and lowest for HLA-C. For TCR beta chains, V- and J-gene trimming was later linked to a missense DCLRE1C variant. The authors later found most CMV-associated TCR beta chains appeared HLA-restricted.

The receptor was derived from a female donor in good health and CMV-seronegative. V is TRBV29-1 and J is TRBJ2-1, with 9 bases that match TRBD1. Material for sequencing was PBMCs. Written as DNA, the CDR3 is TGCAGCGGAACAGGGGGCGCTTCCTACAATGAGCAGTTCTTC. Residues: CSGTGGASYNEQFF.